The entry below gives a single T cell receptor (beta chain) sequence along with its context. Its antigen is as yet unknown. This sample is drawn from a study of CD8+ T cells in alopecia areata. Investigators isolated RNA and reverse transcribed it into cDNA to act as the sequencing template. TCRdb's copy holds only in-frame clones and misses some; the assay was immunoSEQ multiplex PCR. Here the sample spans 95,000 to 120,000 clones, roughly 64% being singletons. Sorting from PBMCs produced CD4+ and CD8+ T cells. There are 14 residues in the CDR3. Germline V gene data show CDR1 as LGHNA and CDR2 as YSLEER. V dropped 0 bases and J dropped 9 bases, with 12 bases sitting between them. Study-level results: Scalp sample data also include resident alphabeta T cells from normal skin. Greater clonality was observed in lesional scalp samples, especially alopecia totalis/universalis, versus normal scalp.

Sequenced material: CD8+ T cells sorted from blood. The V call is TRBV4-3, the J call TRBJ2-1, with D unclear. The clonotype comes from a human donor in good health. DNA for the CDR3: TGCGCCAGCAGCCAAGATGGTGGGGTTGGTGAGCAGTTCTTC. It is translated as CASSQDGGVGEQFF.